At least ten counts were recorded for the clone carrying this T cell receptor beta chain. Its antigen is unknown. This CDR3 has 13 residues. The germline V and J ends were trimmed by 3 bases and 0 bases, with 5 bases remaining between them. The germline CDR1 and CDR2 sequences are LNHNV and YYDKDF (reference sequence). This entry is derived from a study of T-cell reconstitution after alpha-beta-depleted transplantation in children. The study, taken as a whole, reports: Alpha-beta T cells present about two months after transplant were reported to originate from several hundred expanded graft clones. It was newly produced T cells that mostly accounted for T-cell counts and diversity one year after transplant. After transplant, high TCRbeta diversity at day 60 in some patients arose from surviving recipient T cells and thymic progenitors.

Preparing the TCRbeta library involved the use of unique molecular identifiers. TCRdb re-called the PCR reads through MiXCR, storing one row per CDR3 protein. The table has some 830,000 distinct CDR3 sequences, approximately 15% seen once. The sequencing here drew on PBMCs, mostly from graft donor cells, taken 360 days after TCRalphabeta/CD19-depleted stem cell transplant. The genes are TRBV15 and TRBJ1-1; no clear D gene. The sequence came from a male patient under 18 who had a stem cell transplant for acute lymphoblastic leukemia, so the T cells may come from the graft donor. The CDR3 protein is CATSSRVNTEAFF. The DNA for the CDR3 is TGTGCCACCAGCAGCAGAGTGAACACTGAAGCTTTCTTT.